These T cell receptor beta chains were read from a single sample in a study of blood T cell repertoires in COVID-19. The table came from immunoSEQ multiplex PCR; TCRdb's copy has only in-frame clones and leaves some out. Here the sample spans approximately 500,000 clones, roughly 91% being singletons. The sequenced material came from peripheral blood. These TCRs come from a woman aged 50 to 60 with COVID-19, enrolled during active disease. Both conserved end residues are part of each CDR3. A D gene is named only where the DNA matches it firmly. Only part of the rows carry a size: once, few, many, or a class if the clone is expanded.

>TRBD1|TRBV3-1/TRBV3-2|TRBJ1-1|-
CASSPTGGWATEAFF
TGTGCCAGCAGCCCTACAGGGGGCTGGGCTACTGAAGCTTTCTTT
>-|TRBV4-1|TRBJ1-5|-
CASSQGGRQPQHF
TGCGCCAGCAGCCAAGGCGGCCGCCAGCCCCAGCATTTT
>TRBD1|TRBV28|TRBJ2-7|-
CASSLRTGPYEQYF
TGTGCCAGCAGTTTAAGGACAGGACCCTACGAGCAGTACTTC
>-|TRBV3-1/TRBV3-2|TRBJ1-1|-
CASSALGGEAFF
TGTGCCAGCAGCGCGTTGGGGGGGGAAGCTTTCTTT
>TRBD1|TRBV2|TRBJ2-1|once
CASSVRGQGGHEQFF
TGTGCCAGCAGTGTGAGGGGACAGGGTGGCCATGAGCAGTTCTTC
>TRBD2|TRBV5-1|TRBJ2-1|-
CASSFPSGGWVDEQFF
TGCGCCAGCAGCTTCCCTAGCGGGGGATGGGTCGATGAGCAGTTCTTC
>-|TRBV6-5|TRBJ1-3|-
CASSRDSSGNTIYF
TGTGCCAGCAGTAGAGACAGCTCTGGAAACACCATATATTTT
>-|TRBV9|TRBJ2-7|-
CASSVAAEGAHITEQYF
TGTGCCAGCAGCGTAGCTGCGGAGGGGGCGCATATCACCGAGCAGTACTTC
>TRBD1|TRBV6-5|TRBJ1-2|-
CASSYGQGGYGYTF
TGTGCCAGCAGTTACGGACAGGGCGGCTATGGCTACACCTTC
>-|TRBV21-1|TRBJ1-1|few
CASSKGQGASDTEAFF
TGTGCCAGCAGCAAGGGACAGGGGGCGTCGGACACTGAAGCTTTCTTT
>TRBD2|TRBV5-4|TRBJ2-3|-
CASSFRGLAGATQYF
TGTGCCAGCAGCTTTAGAGGACTAGCGGGGGCGACGCAGTATTTT
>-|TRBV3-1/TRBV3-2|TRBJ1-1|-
CASSPAAGNTEAFF
TGTGCCAGCAGCCCAGCCGCGGGGAACACTGAAGCTTTCTTT
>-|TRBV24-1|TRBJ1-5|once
CATSGGQQYSNQPQHF
TGTGCCACCAGTGGAGGACAGCAATATAGCAATCAGCCCCAGCATTTT
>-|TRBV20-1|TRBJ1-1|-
CSASAYGGAFF
TGCAGTGCTAGTGCCTATGGCGGCGCTTTCTTT
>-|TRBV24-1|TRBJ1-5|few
CATSDNGAHQPQHF
TGTGCCACCAGTGATAATGGGGCCCATCAGCCCCAGCATTTT
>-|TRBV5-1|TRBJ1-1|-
CASSLLGVAEAFF
TGCGCCAGCAGCTTATTGGGAGTCGCTGAAGCTTTCTTT
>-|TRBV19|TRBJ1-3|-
CASSSQGGSGNTIYF
TGTGCCAGTAGTAGTCAGGGTGGATCTGGAAACACCATATATTTT
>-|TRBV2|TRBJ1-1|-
CASSEGELTEAFF
TGTGCCAGCAGTGAAGGGGAGCTCACTGAAGCTTTCTTT
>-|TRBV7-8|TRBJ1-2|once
CASSYGASVPGAF
TGTGCCAGCAGCTACGGAGCCTCGGTGCCGGGGGCCTTC
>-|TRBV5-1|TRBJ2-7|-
CASSGGSPGSSSYEQYF
TGCGCCAGCAGCGGCGGGTCACCGGGCTCCAGCTCCTACGAGCAGTACTTC
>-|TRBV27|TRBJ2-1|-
CASSQLGGIYNEQFF
TGTGCCAGCAGTCAACTGGGGGGAATCTACAATGAGCAGTTCTTC
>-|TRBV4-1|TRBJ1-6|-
CASSLNSPSYNSPLHF
TGCGCCAGCAGCCTCAATAGTCCCTCCTATAATTCACCCCTCCACTTT
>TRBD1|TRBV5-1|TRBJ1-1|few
CASSLGDSEAFF
TGCGCCAGCAGCCTGGGGGACAGTGAAGCTTTCTTT
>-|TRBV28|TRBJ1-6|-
CASSFSRYSYNSPLHF
TGTGCCAGCAGTTTTTCTAGGTATTCCTATAATTCACCCCTCCACTTT
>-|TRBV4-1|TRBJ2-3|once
CASSLRGGDTQYF
TGCGCCAGCAGCCTCCGAGGGGGAGATACGCAGTATTTT
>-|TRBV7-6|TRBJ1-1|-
CASSNLPGTEAFF
TGTGCCAGCAGCAATTTGCCGGGCACTGAAGCTTTCTTT
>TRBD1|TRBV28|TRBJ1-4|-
CASSPGTGFEEKLFF
TGTGCCAGCAGTCCCGGGACAGGGTTCGAGGAAAAACTGTTTTTT
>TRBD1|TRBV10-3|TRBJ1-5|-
CAIQGALDQPQHF
TGTGCCATTCAGGGGGCCCTCGATCAGCCCCAGCATTTT
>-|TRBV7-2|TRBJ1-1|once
CASSLGRSNTEAFF
TGTGCCAGCAGCTTAGGCCGGTCGAACACTGAAGCTTTCTTT
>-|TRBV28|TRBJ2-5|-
CASSYPLAQTQYF
TGTGCCAGCAGTTACCCTCTGGCACAGACCCAGTACTTC
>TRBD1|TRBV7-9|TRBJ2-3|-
CASSQTQGESTDTQYF
TGTGCCAGCAGCCAGACTCAGGGGGAGAGCACAGATACGCAGTATTTT
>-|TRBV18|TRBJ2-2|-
CASSQFSGADTGELFF
TGTGCCAGCTCACAATTTAGTGGGGCGGACACCGGGGAGCTGTTTTTT
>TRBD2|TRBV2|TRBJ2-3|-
CASSLYRGGQTDTQYF
TGTGCCAGCAGTCTCTATCGGGGGGGCCAAACAGATACGCAGTATTTT
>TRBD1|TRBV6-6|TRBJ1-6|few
CASKTGLSPLHF
TGTGCCAGCAAGACAGGGTTATCACCCCTCCACTTT
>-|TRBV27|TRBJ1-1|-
CASSSAKDWRGWSEAFF
TGTGCCAGCAGTTCCGCTAAGGACTGGCGCGGGTGGTCTGAAGCTTTCTTT
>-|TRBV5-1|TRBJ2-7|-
CASSSGRGGYEQYF
TGCGCCAGCAGTTCGGGCAGGGGCGGCTACGAGCAGTACTTC
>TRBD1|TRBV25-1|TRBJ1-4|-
CASSGQGGRNEKLFF
TGTGCCAGCAGTGGGCAGGGGGGACGTAATGAAAAACTGTTTTTT
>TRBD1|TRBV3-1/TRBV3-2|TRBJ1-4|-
CASSRTGVNEKLFF
TGTGCCAGCAGCCGCACAGGGGTCAATGAAAAACTGTTTTTT
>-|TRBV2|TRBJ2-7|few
CASGRQAWEQYF
TGTGCCAGCGGAAGACAGGCGTGGGAGCAGTACTTC
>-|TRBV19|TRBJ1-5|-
CASSIQSNQPQHF
TGTGCCAGTTCGATACAAAGCAATCAGCCCCAGCATTTT
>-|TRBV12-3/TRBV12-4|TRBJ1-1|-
CASTPGTEAFF
TGTGCCAGCACCCCGGGTACTGAAGCTTTCTTT
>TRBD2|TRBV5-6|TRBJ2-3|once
CASSLGLAGGRDTQYF
TGTGCCAGCAGCCTCGGACTAGCGGGGGGTCGAGATACGCAGTATTTT
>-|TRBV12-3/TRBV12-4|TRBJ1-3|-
CAIRQFSGNTIYF
TGTGCCATCAGACAGTTCTCTGGAAACACCATATATTTT
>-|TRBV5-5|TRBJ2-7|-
CASSFGRGGTVTYEQYF
TGTGCCAGCAGCTTCGGAAGAGGCGGGACAGTGACCTACGAGCAGTACTTC
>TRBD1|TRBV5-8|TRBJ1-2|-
CASSYPTGGGGYTF
TGTGCCAGCAGCTACCCGACAGGGGGCGGCGGCTACACCTTC
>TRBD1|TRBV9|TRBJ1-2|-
CASSPYLSPDRDGYTF
TGTGCCAGCAGCCCGTACCTTAGCCCGGACAGGGACGGCTACACCTTC
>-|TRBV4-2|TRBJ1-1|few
CASSQAGAGDTEAFF
TGTGCCAGCAGCCAAGCAGGGGCAGGGGATACTGAAGCTTTCTTT
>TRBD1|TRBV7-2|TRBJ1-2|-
CASSTPGTGEGYTF
TGTGCCAGCAGCACCCCCGGGACAGGGGAGGGCTACACCTTC
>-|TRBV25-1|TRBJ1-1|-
CASEKPGVPNTEAFF
TGTGCCAGCGAGAAACCGGGGGTTCCGAACACTGAAGCTTTCTTT
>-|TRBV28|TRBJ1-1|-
CASSTPRVGTEAFF
TGTGCCAGCAGTACCCCCAGGGTGGGCACTGAAGCTTTCTTT
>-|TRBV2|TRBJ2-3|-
CASSEGSRDTQYF
TGTGCCAGCAGTGAAGGATCGCGGGATACGCAGTATTTT
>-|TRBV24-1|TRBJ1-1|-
CATSDRAPRNGVNTEAFF
TGTGCCACCAGTGATCGAGCACCCAGGAACGGGGTGAACACTGAAGCTTTCTTT
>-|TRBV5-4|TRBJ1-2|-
CASTGGRTSNYGYTF
TGTGCCAGCACAGGAGGACGGACCTCTAACTATGGCTACACCTTC
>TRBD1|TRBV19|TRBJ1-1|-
CASSLTGTGMNTEAFF
TGTGCCAGTAGTTTGACAGGGACTGGCATGAACACTGAAGCTTTCTTT
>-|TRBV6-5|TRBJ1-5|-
CASSPGGAGNQPQHF
TGTGCCAGCAGCCCCGGGGGAGCCGGCAATCAGCCCCAGCATTTT